A selection of T cell receptor beta chains follows, all from one sample in a study of lymphopenia after photon versus proton radiotherapy. Data came from immunoSEQ multiplex PCR; TCRdb stores just in-frame clones and leaves some out. The top ten clones hold roughly 18% of a sample with tens of thousands of clones, more than 85% of them seen once. The material sequenced was peripheral blood, taken from a patient treated with photon-based radiotherapy. These receptors came from a middle-aged woman with cholangiocarcinoma. The CDR3 runs from the conserved cysteine through the conserved F or W. D genes are given only for firm matches. Not all rows give a size; the values are once, few, many and, for expanded clones, a class.

TRBJ2-7,TRBV5-4,NA,16,NA,CASSLATGAGNYEQYF,TGTGCCAGCAGCTTGGCCACCGGGGCCGGCAACTACGAGCAGTACTTC
TRBJ2-5,TRBV5-1,NA,14,TRBD1,CASRPRGQFETQYF,TGCGCCAGCAGGCCTCGGGGACAGTTCGAGACCCAGTACTTC
TRBJ1-2,TRBV7-6,NA,15,TRBD1,CASSMGGTDYYGYTF,TGTGCCAGCAGCATGGGGGGGACAGATTATTATGGCTACACCTTC
TRBJ1-5,TRBV28,NA,12,NA,CASSPSDQPQHF,TGTGCCAGCAGTCCCTCGGATCAGCCCCAGCATTTT
TRBJ2-7,TRBV7-2,NA,14,TRBD2,CASSRTSGSPEQYF,TGTGCCAGCAGCCGGACTAGCGGGAGCCCCGAGCAGTACTTC
TRBJ2-3,TRBV11-2,NA,14,NA,CASSPLAYRDTQYF,TGTGCCAGCAGTCCATTAGCTTACCGTGATACGCAGTATTTT
TRBJ2-1,TRBV19,NA,16,TRBD2,CASSSAGGSSYNEQFF,TGTGCCAGTAGTTCCGCGGGGGGGAGCTCCTACAATGAGCAGTTCTTC
TRBJ1-1,TRBV7-2,NA,14,NA,CASSTYRVVAEAFF,TGTGCCAGCAGCACATACAGGGTAGTCGCTGAAGCTTTCTTT
TRBJ1-5,TRBV30,once,14,TRBD1,CAWSGQGSNQPQHF,TGTGCCTGGAGCGGACAGGGTAGCAATCAGCCCCAGCATTTT
TRBJ2-5,TRBV11-2,NA,12,NA,CASSFNSETQYF,TGTGCCAGCAGCTTCAACTCAGAGACCCAGTACTTC
TRBJ1-4,TRBV6-4,NA,17,TRBD1,CASSDRTGKGVCEKLFF,TGTGCCAGCAGTGACAGGACAGGGAAGGGGGTTTGTGAAAAACTGTTTTTT
TRBJ1-4,TRBV25-1,NA,15,NA,CASRGGGRRNEKLFF,TGTGCCAGCAGGGGCGGGGGGCGACGTAATGAAAAACTGTTTTTT
TRBJ1-1,TRBV10-2,NA,13,NA,CASSEVGNTEAFF,TGCGCCAGCAGTGAAGTCGGGAACACTGAAGCTTTCTTT
TRBJ2-7,TRBV28,NA,15,NA,CASSSGTGAVAGQYF,TGTGCCAGCAGTTCGGGAACAGGTGCGGTTGCAGGGCAGTACTTC
TRBJ2-7,TRBV15,NA,13,NA,CATSGEGSYEQYF,TGTGCCACCAGCGGCGAGGGTTCCTACGAGCAGTACTTC
TRBJ1-6,TRBV2,NA,13,NA,CASSSGANSPLHF,TGTGCCAGCTCTTCCGGGGCAAACTCACCCCTCCACTTT
TRBJ2-3,TRBV5-1,NA,15,NA,CASKITWGSTDTQYF,TGCGCCAGCAAAATAACCTGGGGGTCCACAGATACGCAGTATTTT
TRBJ2-3,TRBV28,once,18,TRBD2,CASSLSGNVLTGTDTQYF,TGTGCCAGCAGCCTTAGCGGGAATGTTTTAACTGGAACAGATACGCAGTATTTT
TRBJ1-5,TRBV7-9,NA,14,NA,CASTRGNSNQPQHF,TGTGCCAGCACCCGGGGTAATAGCAATCAGCCCCAGCATTTT
TRBJ1-1,TRBV6-5,NA,13,NA,CASKQNMNTEAFF,TGTGCCAGCAAGCAGAACATGAACACTGAAGCTTTCTTT
TRBJ2-1,TRBV6-5,few,13,NA,CASSYLEQNEQFF,TGTGCCAGCAGTTATCTCGAGCAGAATGAGCAGTTCTTC
TRBJ1-2,TRBV11-2,NA,14,NA,CASSSDSLEDGYTF,TGTGCCAGCAGTTCTGACTCTCTGGAGGACGGCTACACCTTC
TRBJ2-1,TRBV28,few,15,TRBD2,CASHGTSGSVNEQFF,TGTGCCAGCCATGGGACTAGCGGGAGTGTAAATGAGCAGTTCTTC
TRBJ2-1,TRBV19,NA,15,TRBD1,CASSPSYRGGNEQFF,TGTGCCAGTAGTCCTAGTTACAGGGGCGGGAATGAGCAGTTCTTC
TRBJ2-5,TRBV7-2,NA,16,NA,CASSSISPGWTETQYF,TGTGCCAGCAGCTCGATCTCCCCCGGGTGGACCGAGACCCAGTACTTC
TRBJ2-7,TRBV7-9,NA,16,NA,CASSQRQGGVDYEQYF,TGTGCCAGCAGCCAACGACAGGGCGGGGTGGACTACGAGCAGTACTTC
TRBJ1-1,TRBV4-3,NA,13,NA,CASSQDIKTEAFF,TGCGCCAGCAGCCAAGATATCAAGACTGAAGCTTTCTTT
TRBJ1-2,TRBV4-2,NA,16,TRBD1,CASSQDVDRGGYGYTF,TGTGCCAGCAGCCAAGATGTGGACAGGGGGGGCTATGGCTACACCTTC
TRBJ1-1,TRBV5-5,NA,15,NA,CASSFFDGRDTEAFF,TGTGCCAGCAGCTTCTTTGACGGAAGGGACACTGAAGCTTTCTTT
TRBJ1-2,TRBV30,NA,14,TRBD1,CAWSPGQGSYGYTF,TGTGCCTGGAGTCCCGGACAGGGGAGCTATGGCTACACCTTC
TRBJ2-7,TRBV2,NA,16,TRBD2,CATAIGLAGGLGEQYF,TGTGCCACCGCGATCGGACTAGCGGGAGGCCTGGGCGAGCAGTACTTC
TRBJ2-4,TRBV19,once,15,TRBD2,CASSPLLAGQNIQYF,TGTGCCAGTAGTCCCCTACTAGCGGGACAAAACATTCAGTACTTC